Given below is one T cell receptor beta chain in context. No antigen is known for it. The source of the sample is a study of T cells expressing NK-cell markers. About the research overall: The sequencing cohort of eight donors included seven HCMV-seropositive individuals and one seronegative individual.

Whole-study results and caveats: There were four donors in whom these clonotypes also led the CD3+CD56-NKG2C+ fraction.

Synthesis of TCR beta cDNA relied on 5'RACE template switching carrying UMIs. TCRdb reprocessed the 5' RACE reads, with one entry per CDR3 protein and no DNA. Listed are 400,000 to 500,000 distinct CDR3 sequences; approximately 7% falls within the top ten. What was sequenced was blood T cells: a sorted CD56 or NKG2C T cell subset, CD4+ or CD8+ T cells, or bulk PBMC T cells (not recorded which). This TCR was recovered from a woman aged 18 to 75 in good health.

The CDR3 sequence is CASSLASGVFGELFF. This sequence joins TRBV7-2 and TRBJ2-2; the D call of TRBD2 rests on TCRdb alone, since no DNA is present to check it. CDR1 SGHTA and CDR2 FQGNSA come from the germline V gene. There are 15 residues in the CDR3.